Below are 19 T cell receptor beta chains sequenced from a single sample in a study of early T cells in non-severe SARS-CoV-2 infection. Using its own MiXCR run on the 5' RACE reads, TCRdb lists one record per CDR3 protein. Of more than 45,000 distinct CDR3 sequences detected, approximately 13% appear once; the ten largest clones hold over 3%. The specimen sequenced was whole blood. These receptors were collected from an adult who was a healthcare worker with PCR-confirmed SARS-CoV-2 infection or an uninfected control (not recorded which).

The rearrangement links TRBV29-1 to TRBJ2-2; D call uncertain. The CDR3 covers 11 residues. V lost 4 bases and J lost 3, with 3 bases in between. Germline values: CDR1 SQVTM, CDR2 ANQGSEA. Here the CDR3 DNA reads TGCAGCGTTGGGGACACCGGGGAGCTGTTTTTT. Its translation is CSVGDTGELFF.

This clonotype has just a few counts. The chain combines TRBV3-1 with TRBJ2-4; D ambiguous. Trimming stripped 0 bases from V and 8 bases from J, with 11 bases between. Germline CDR1 reads LGHDT; CDR2 reads YNNKEL (reference sequence). The CDR3 is 14 residues long. The CDR3: CASSQDSASDIQYF. The CDR3 DNA is TGTGCCAGCAGCCAAGATTCGGCTAGTGACATTCAGTACTTC.

This chain joins TRBV9 and TRBJ2-2, with TRBD2 identical over 7 bases. There are 15 residues in the CDR3. V shed 4 bases, J shed 5 bases, and the junction held 8 bases outside the gene matches. The germline V gene has CDR1 SGDLS and CDR2 YYNGEE. Written as DNA, the CDR3 is TGTGCCAGCAGCTCCGGAGCGGGGCGGACCGGGGAGCTGTTTTTT. It is translated as CASSSGAGRTGELFF.

The V gene is TRBV7-6, the J gene TRBJ2-5; D is possibly TRBD2 (5 bases). The V end was cut by 2 bases, the J end by 4 bases, with 17 bases between. There are 16 residues in the CDR3. From germline, CDR1 is SGHVS and CDR2 FNYEAQ. CDR3 coding DNA: TGTGCCAGCAGCTTAAGATATGAGGGCCTAGGAGAGACCCAGTACTTC. It yields the protein CASSLRYEGLGETQYF.

A few counts support this clonotype. The CDR3 sequence: CSVDGYTEAFF. For the CDR3, the DNA is TGCAGCGTTGACGGGTACACTGAAGCTTTCTTT. V usage is TRBV29-1 and J usage is TRBJ1-1; no clear D. The germline V and J ends were trimmed by 3 bases and 3 bases, with 5 bases remaining between them. The CDR3 is made up of 11 amino acids. The germline V gene has CDR1 SQVTM and CDR2 ANQGSEA.

This rearrangement joins TRBV20-1 to TRBJ1-2, with unresolved D. The CDR3 is made up of 9 amino acids. V lost 5 bases to trimming and J lost 5 bases, with 3 bases between them. The germline CDR1 and CDR2 sequences are DFQATT and SNEGSKA (reference sequence). CDR3 sequence reads: CSAGYGYTF. For the CDR3, the DNA is TGCAGTGCTGGGTATGGCTACACCTTC.

The chain has TRBV5-1 and TRBJ2-1; D is unclear. The germline gives CDR1 SGHRS, CDR2 YFSETQ. This CDR3 has 15 residues. V gave up 1 base and J gave up 2 bases, with 10 bases separating them. The CDR3 DNA is TGCGCCAGCAGCTTGTCGGGTACCACCTACAATGAGCAGTTCTTC. Translation: CASSLSGTTYNEQFF.

The gene calls are TRBV18 and TRBJ2-3; TRBD2 is a possible D gene (6 bases). The CDR3 has 16 residues. In germline, CDR1 is KGHSH, CDR2 LQKENI. V lost 0 bases to trimming and J lost 2 bases, with 12 bases between them. CDR3: CASSPPAAGYTDTQYF. CDR3 DNA: TGTGCCAGCTCACCACCGGCTGCGGGATACACAGATACGCAGTATTTT.

This clonotype was detected a few times. This chain connects TRBV11-2 to TRBJ2-2; possible D gene TRBD1, 5 bases. The germline CDR1 and CDR2 sequences are SGHAT and FQNNGV. Between the trimmed V and J ends, which lost 3 bases and 6 bases, there was a span of 14 bases. The CDR3 has 15 amino acids. As DNA, the CDR3 is TGTGCCAGCAGCTTTCCCAGGGCTAATTCCGGGGAGCTGTTTTTT. Its translation: CASSFPRANSGELFF.

The V call is TRBV20-1, the J call TRBJ2-7, with TRBD2 matching 10 bases. Germline CDR1 is DFQATT and CDR2 is SNEGSKA (reference sequence). CDR3 length equals 17 residues. Losses at the gene ends were 0 bases for V and 2 bases for J; bases not matched to a gene: 10. CDR3 nucleotides: TGCAGTGCTAGAGATCGGGCTAGCGGGAGTGAGGCCTACGAGCAGTACTTC. Its translation: CSARDRASGSEAYEQYF.

The genes are TRBV30 and TRBJ1-1, with TRBD1 matching 9 bases. J was trimmed by 2 bases and V by 2 bases; bases with no gene match: 9. CDR1 GTSNPN and CDR2 SVGIG come from the germline V gene (reference sequence). The CDR3 is made up of 16 amino acids. CDR3 sequence reads: CAWSPRLDRGNTEAFF. For the CDR3, the DNA is TGTGCCTGGAGTCCCAGACTGGACAGGGGAAACACTGAAGCTTTCTTT.

This clonotype was counted a few times. V gene TRBV5-1 combines with J gene TRBJ2-1; tentative D call: TRBD1 (5 bases). This CDR3 spans 17 amino acids. Germline CDR1 and CDR2: SGHRS and YFSETQ. The V end was cut by 4 bases, the J end by 0 bases, with 17 bases between. In DNA, the CDR3 is TGCGCCAGCAGCCCGCAGGACATAGCTCGCTCCTACAATGAGCAGTTCTTC. Translated: CASSPQDIARSYNEQFF.

This clonotype was counted a few times. This sequence joins TRBV20-1 and TRBJ2-1, with 8 bases lining up with TRBD2. CDR3 length: 15 residues. CDR1 and CDR2 (germline): DFQATT, SNEGSKA (reference sequence). V shed 4 bases and J 0 bases; nucleotides not matched to a gene: 5. The CDR3, as DNA: TGCAGTGCTACCGGCGGGAGGAGCTCCTACAATGAGCAGTTCTTC. It specifies CSATGGRSSYNEQFF.

This clonotype came up many times. The chain has TRBV1 and TRBJ2-1; the table's D call, TRBD2, has no DNA check behind it. TRBV1 is a pseudogene. The CDR3 contains 16 residues. CDR3 sequence: CTSSQGRGGSYNEQFF. In nucleotides, the CDR3 is TGCACCAGCAGCCAAGGAAGAGGCGGGTCCTACAATGAGCAGTTCTTC.

This clonotype has a count of ten or more. Here the CDR3 DNA reads TGTGCCAGCAGCCCCTGGGCTAGCGGAGACAATGAGCAGTTCTTC. Translation gives CASSPWASGDNEQFF. The chain employs TRBV7-8 and TRBJ2-1; 7 nucleotides line up with TRBD2. The CDR3 covers 15 residues. Trimming removed 5 bases from V and 5 bases from J; junction bases left unmatched: 9. The germline V gene encodes CDR1 SGHVS and CDR2 FQNEAQ.

The chain employs TRBV6-5 and TRBJ2-5, with 14 bases fitting TRBD2. The CDR3 has 15 residues. Germline trimming cut 6 bases from V and 12 bases from J; bases unmatched to any gene: 12. CDR1 is MNHEY and CDR2 is SVGAGI in the germline V gene. CDR3 protein: CASRSGLAGGYPEYF. The CDR3 nucleotides are TGTGCCAGCAGATCCGGACTAGCGGGAGGCTACCCCGAGTACTTC.

This clonotype has at least ten counts. V and J are TRBV5-5 and TRBJ2-7; 9 bases line up with TRBD2. With 5 bases clipped from V and 6 bases from J, the junction kept 12 bases outside the gene matches. CDR1 is SGHKS and CDR2 is YYEKEE in the germline V gene (reference sequence). This CDR3 is built from 15 residues. CDR3 nucleotides: TGTGCCAGCAGTCCTAGCGGGACCCACCCAGCCGAGCAGTACTTC. Translation: CASSPSGTHPAEQYF.

J is TRBJ2-1 and V is TRBV28; TRBD2 aligns across 9 bases. Losses at the gene ends were 4 bases for V and 6 bases for J; bases not matched to a gene: 10. This CDR3 comprises 16 residues. Germline V gene lookup returns CDR1 MDHEN and CDR2 SYDVKM. CDR3: CASSSRKLAGINEQFF. DNA for the CDR3: TGTGCCAGCAGTTCCCGAAAGCTAGCGGGGATCAATGAGCAGTTCTTC.

The chain couples TRBV14 to TRBJ2-1, with 7 bases aligning to TRBD1. There are 18 residues in the CDR3. In germline, CDR1 is SGHDN, CDR2 FVKESK. The trim removed 1 base at V and 3 bases at J, leaving 12 bases unmatched. The CDR3 sequence is CASSQAPLTGVLYNEQFF. In nucleotides, the CDR3 is TGTGCCAGCAGCCAAGCGCCCCTCACAGGGGTTCTCTACAATGAGCAGTTCTTC.